These 21 T cell receptor beta chains were all obtained from the same sample, sequenced in a study of T cell responses to AZD1222 COVID-19 vaccine. Measured with immunoSEQ multiplex PCR; TCRdb has only the in-frame clones, and not every one. The table records tens of thousands of clones, roughly 87% of them present only once. The input for sequencing was peripheral blood, taken 28 days after the second AZD1222 dose. These receptors were obtained from an adult who received the AZD1222 COVID-19 vaccine.

This clone turned up a few times. The chain employs TRBV6-5 and TRBJ2-3, with a weak D call TRBD2 (5 bases). The V gene lost 5 bases and the J gene lost 2 bases, with 11 bases spanning the gap. The germline V gene encodes CDR1 MNHEY and CDR2 SVGAGI. CDR3 length: 14 residues. Written as DNA, the CDR3 is TGTGCCAGCAGTCGTGGACTTACCACAGATACGCAGTATTTT. The encoded protein is CASSRGLTTDTQYF.

The rearrangement uses TRBV18 and TRBJ2-5; D gene ambiguous. This CDR3 contains 14 residues. V lost 0 bases and J lost 7, with 12 bases in between. Per the germline V gene, CDR1 is KGHSH and CDR2 is LQKENI. The CDR3 DNA is TGTGCCAGCTCACCACCTTTGAGCATCCGGACCCAGTACTTC. Translated: CASSPPLSIRTQYF.

The V gene is TRBV5-1, the J gene TRBJ2-7; D is possibly TRBD1 (6 bases). Germline values: CDR1 SGHRS, CDR2 YFSETQ. The CDR3 contains 14 residues. Trimming stripped 4 bases from V and 5 bases from J, with 16 bases between. The CDR3: CASSPGRGGDEQYF. The DNA for the CDR3 is TGCGCCAGCAGCCCGGGCAGGGGTGGTGACGAGCAGTACTTC.

This rearrangement joins TRBV9 to TRBJ2-3, with D possibly TRBD2 on 5 matching bases. This CDR3 region has 16 residues. Trimming shortened V by 0 bases and J by 2 bases, and 13 bases separated the two germline ends. CDR1 and CDR2 from the germline V gene are SGDLS and YYNGEE. The CDR3 sequence is CASSVGGGGFTDTQYF. The DNA of the CDR3 is TGTGCCAGCAGCGTAGGTGGCGGAGGTTTCACAGATACGCAGTATTTT.

This sequence joins TRBV24-1 and TRBJ1-2; no clear D gene. Germline V lookup: CDR1 KGHDR, CDR2 SFDVKD. This CDR3 comprises 11 residues. V was clipped by 8 bases and J by 4 bases, with 7 bases between them. CDR3 sequence (DNA): TGTGCCACCAAAACCCTCTATGGCTACACCTTC. Residues: CATKTLYGYTF.

V gene TRBV18 combines with J gene TRBJ1-4; possibly TRBD1 for D (5 bases). The length of the CDR3 is 13 residues. Germline loops: CDR1 KGHSH, CDR2 LQKENI. V lost 4 bases, J lost 6 bases, and 9 bases lay in between. This chain's CDR3 is CASSLGRDEKLFF. The CDR3 region has the DNA TGTGCCAGCTCACTCGGCAGGGATGAAAAACTGTTTTTT.

The chain joins TRBV6-5 to TRBJ1-5; D call uncertain. V lost 7 bases and J lost 3, with 13 bases in between. Looked up from germline, CDR1 is MNHEY and CDR2 is SVGAGI. CDR3 length: 14 residues. The CDR3 sequence: CASTRGGNNQPQHF. As DNA, the CDR3 is TGTGCCAGCACCCGTGGAGGGAACAATCAGCCCCAGCATTTT.

The genes are TRBV28 and TRBJ1-1, with 8 positions matching TRBD1. CDR3 length equals 15 residues. The ends lost 5 bases at V and 6 bases at J; junction bases unmatched: 11. CDR1 and CDR2 from the germline V gene are MDHEN and SYDVKM. DNA of the CDR3: TGTGCCAGCAGTCGACCGACAGGGGAACCCTCTGAAGCTTTCTTT. Protein: CASSRPTGEPSEAFF. Combining the CDR3 with reference TRBV28 and TRBJ1-1 gives the whole variable domain DVKVTQSSRYLVKRTGEKVFLECVQDMDHENMFWYRQDPGLGLRLIYFSYDVKMKEKGDIPEGYSVSREKKERFSLILESASTNQTSMYLCASSRPTGEPSEAFFGQGTRLTVV.

The chain couples TRBV12-3 or TRBV12-4 to TRBJ2-3; no clear D. The CDR3 totals 12 residues. Between the trimmed V and J ends, which lost 7 bases and 5 bases, there was a span of 10 bases. In DNA form, the CDR3 reads TGTGCCAGCACGAGACTGCGAGATACGCAGTATTTT. This encodes CASTRLRDTQYF.

In its sample, this clone was seen once. The rearrangement joins TRBV18 to TRBJ1-5; the match to TRBD1 covers 7 bases. From germline, CDR1 is KGHSH and CDR2 LQKENI. V shed 3 bases, J shed 4 bases, and the junction held 3 bases outside the gene matches. This CDR3 contains 14 residues. CDR3 bases: TGTGCCAGCTCACCGGACAGGACTAATCAGCCCCAGCATTTT. Amino acid sequence: CASSPDRTNQPQHF.

V and J are TRBV18 and TRBJ1-3; D gene unclear. The CDR3 is 17 amino acids. The germline CDR1 and CDR2 sequences are KGHSH and LQKENI. Trimming shortened V by 3 bases and J by 3 bases, and 18 bases separated the two germline ends. DNA for the CDR3: TGTGCCAGCTCACCGCCGTCGGGAGTTCTCCTTGGAAACACCATATATTTT. Translation gives CASSPPSGVLLGNTIYF. The full variable domain, its missing parts supplied by reference TRBV18 and TRBJ1-3, is NAGVMQNPRHLVRRRGQEARLRCSPMKGHSHVYWYRQLPEEGLKFMVYLQKENIIDESGMPKERFSAEFPKEGPSILRIQQVVRGDSAAYFCASSPPSGVLLGNTIYFGEGSWLTVV.

The chain is built from TRBV14 and TRBJ2-3; tentative D call: TRBD1 (6 bases). V lost 5 bases, J lost 0 bases, and 12 bases lay in between. The CDR3 spans 15 residues. CDR1 SGHDN and CDR2 FVKESK come from the germline V gene. CDR3 DNA sequence: TGTGCCAGCAGCAGTCGGACAGATAGCACAGATACGCAGTATTTT. Translation gives CASSSRTDSTDTQYF.

This clone was seen a handful of times. The chain uses TRBV14 and TRBJ2-7; 9 positions agree with TRBD2. V was clipped by 1 base and J by 3 bases; unmatched bases: 4. Germline-derived CDR1 and CDR2 are SGHDN and FVKESK. The CDR3 contains 15 residues. The CDR3 spells CASSQGLAGFYEQYF. In nucleotides, the CDR3 is TGTGCCAGCAGCCAAGGGCTAGCGGGATTCTACGAGCAGTACTTC. Full variable domain (outside the CDR3, taken from reference TRBV14 and TRBJ2-7): EAGVTQFPSHSVIEKGQTVTLRCDPISGHDNLYWYRRVMGKEIKFLLHFVKESKQDESGMPNNRFLAERTGGTYSTLKVQPAELEDSGVYFCASSQGLAGFYEQYFGPGTRLTVT.

The V and J genes are TRBV30 and TRBJ1-2; D not resolved. Per germline, CDR1 GTSNPN and CDR2 SVGIG (reference sequence). This CDR3 region has 14 residues. V lost 4 bases to trimming and J lost 9 bases, with 21 bases between them. The CDR3 coding sequence is TGTGCCTGGACAGGCCCCTCACCAATTCCAAGCTACACCTTC. Its translation: CAWTGPSPIPSYTF.

The J gene is TRBJ2-1, the V gene TRBV7-2; 11 nucleotides align to TRBD2. The CDR3 loop spans 15 amino acids. CDR1 and CDR2 from the germline V gene are SGHTA and FQGNSA. Germline trimming cut 3 bases from V and 10 bases from J; bases unmatched to any gene: 8. CDR3 DNA: TGTGCCAGCAGCTTCCTGACTAGCGGGGCACGGGAGCAGTTCTTC. It yields the protein CASSFLTSGAREQFF.

This clone was seen a handful of times. The V and J genes are TRBV6-6 and TRBJ1-1; no definite D call. CDR1 is MNHNY and CDR2 is SVGAGI in the germline V gene (reference sequence). CDR3 length equals 14 residues. Between the trimmed V and J ends, which lost 2 bases and 1 base, there was a span of 8 bases. In DNA, the CDR3 is TGTGCCAGCAGTTACGACGGGCAGAACACTGAAGCTTTCTTT. Amino acids: CASSYDGQNTEAFF.

The V and J genes are TRBV27 and TRBJ2-7; the D is unclear. The CDR3 loop spans 13 amino acids. V lost 8 bases and J lost 2, with 13 bases in between. Looked up from germline, CDR1 is MNHEY and CDR2 is SMNVEV (reference sequence). The CDR3 nucleotides are TGTGCCAGCGGCTCGACGGGTACCTACGAGCAGTACTTC. Translated: CASGSTGTYEQYF.

The chain carries TRBV25-1 and TRBJ1-2; no firm D call. CDR1 and CDR2 (germline): MGHDK, SYGVNS. This CDR3 comprises 15 residues. V dropped 0 bases and J dropped 5 bases, with 13 bases sitting between them. The CDR3: CASSEYSPRGYGYTF. The CDR3 nucleotides are TGTGCCAGCAGTGAATATTCCCCCCGCGGGTATGGCTACACCTTC.

V is TRBV6-5 and J is TRBJ2-6; D gene unclear. This CDR3 is 15 amino acids long. Germline lookup yields CDR1 MNHEY and CDR2 SVGAGI. Trimming pared 6 bases from V and 1 base from J, leaving 10 bases between. CDR3 protein: CASRQKLSGANVLTF. Written as DNA, the CDR3 is TGTGCCAGCAGGCAGAAATTGTCTGGGGCCAACGTCCTGACTTTC.

V usage is TRBV18 and J usage is TRBJ1-5; TRBD1 might be the D (6 bases). Deletions cut 6 bases from V and 4 bases from J, with 10 bases between. Germline V CDR1 and CDR2: KGHSH, LQKENI. The CDR3 has 13 amino acids. As DNA, the CDR3 is TGTGCCAGCTCGCGGACAGAAAATCAGCCCCAGCATTTT. It codes for CASSRTENQPQHF.

Comment on this clone: Additional DNA sequences in this sample encode the identical CDR3. The chain joins TRBV19 to TRBJ2-1; TRBD2 matches at 11 bases. Losses at the gene ends were 4 bases for V and 7 bases for J; bases not matched to a gene: 6. This CDR3 has 15 amino acids. Germline V gives CDR1 LNHDA, CDR2 SQIVND (reference sequence). CDR3 amino acids: CASSNLAGGRNEQFF. Written as DNA, the CDR3 is TGTGCCAGTAGTAATTTAGCGGGAGGGCGAAATGAGCAGTTCTTC.